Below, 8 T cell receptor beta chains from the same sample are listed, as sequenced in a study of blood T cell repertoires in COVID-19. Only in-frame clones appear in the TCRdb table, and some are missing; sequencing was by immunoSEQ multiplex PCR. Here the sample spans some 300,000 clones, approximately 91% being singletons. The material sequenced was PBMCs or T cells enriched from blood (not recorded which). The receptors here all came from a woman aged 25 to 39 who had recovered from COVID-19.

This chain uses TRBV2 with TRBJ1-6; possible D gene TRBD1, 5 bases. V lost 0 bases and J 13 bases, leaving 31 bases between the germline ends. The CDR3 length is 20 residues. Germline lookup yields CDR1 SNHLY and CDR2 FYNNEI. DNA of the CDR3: TGTGCCAGCAGTGAAGCGCTTCGGGGGGGAGGAGGTCCCGTGTATCGGCCCCTCCACTTT. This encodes CASSEALRGGGGPVYRPLHF.

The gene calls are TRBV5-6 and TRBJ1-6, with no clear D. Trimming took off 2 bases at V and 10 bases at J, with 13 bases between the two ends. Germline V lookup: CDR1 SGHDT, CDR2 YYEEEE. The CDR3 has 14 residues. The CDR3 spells CASSLGGLESPLHF. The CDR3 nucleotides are TGTGCCAGCAGCTTAGGAGGGCTAGAGTCACCCCTCCACTTT.

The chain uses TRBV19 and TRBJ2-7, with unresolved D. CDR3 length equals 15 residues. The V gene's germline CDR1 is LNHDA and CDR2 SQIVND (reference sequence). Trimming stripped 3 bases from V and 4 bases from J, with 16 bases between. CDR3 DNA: TGTGCCAGTAGTATCCCAGCTGGAGATCATTACGAGCAGTACTTC. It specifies CASSIPAGDHYEQYF.

CDR3 protein: CAAARGEEKLFF. The CDR3 coding sequence is TGTGCCGCTGCGCGGGGAGAGGAAAAACTGTTTTTT. V usage is TRBV15 and J usage is TRBJ1-4; unclear D gene. Germline CDR1 is LNHNV and CDR2 is YYDKDF (reference sequence). This CDR3 region has 12 residues. Trimming took 11 bases from V and 8 from J, leaving 15 bases between them.

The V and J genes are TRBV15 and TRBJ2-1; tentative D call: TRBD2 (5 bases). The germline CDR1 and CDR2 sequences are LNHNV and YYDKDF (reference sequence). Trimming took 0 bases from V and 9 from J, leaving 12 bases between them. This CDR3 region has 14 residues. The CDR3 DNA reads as TGTGCCACCAGCAGAGAATTGAGGGTAGGTGAGCAGTTCTTC. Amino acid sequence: CATSRELRVGEQFF.

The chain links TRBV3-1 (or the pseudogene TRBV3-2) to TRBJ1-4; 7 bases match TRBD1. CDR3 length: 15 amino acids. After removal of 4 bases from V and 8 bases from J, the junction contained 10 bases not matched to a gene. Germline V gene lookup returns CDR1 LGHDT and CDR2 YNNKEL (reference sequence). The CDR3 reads CASSRELQGWEKLFF. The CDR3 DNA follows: TGTGCCAGCAGCCGAGAATTACAGGGGTGGGAAAAACTGTTTTTT.

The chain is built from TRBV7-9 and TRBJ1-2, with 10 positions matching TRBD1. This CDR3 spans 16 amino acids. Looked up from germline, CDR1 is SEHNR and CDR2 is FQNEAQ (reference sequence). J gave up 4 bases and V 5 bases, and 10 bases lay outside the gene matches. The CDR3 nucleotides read TGTGCCAGCAGCCCAGTTCCGCGGACAGGGGGCTATGGCTACACCTTC. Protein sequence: CASSPVPRTGGYGYTF.

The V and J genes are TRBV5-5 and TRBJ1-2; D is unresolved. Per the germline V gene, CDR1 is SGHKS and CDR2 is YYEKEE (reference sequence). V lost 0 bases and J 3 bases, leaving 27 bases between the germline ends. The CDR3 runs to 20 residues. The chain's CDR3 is CASSLAVRTRSQNGDYGYTF. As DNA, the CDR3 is TGTGCCAGCAGCTTGGCCGTGAGGACCCGGAGCCAGAACGGGGACTATGGCTACACCTTC.